The following is a TCR beta chain sequence with its context. Original analysis: For nucleated cells, counts were estimated from reference gene primer amplification. Measured with immunoSEQ multiplex PCR; TCRdb has only the in-frame clones, and not every one. That table gives V, J and clone size, and the DNA gave D and trimming. This sample carries 100,000 or so clones, more than 75% of them seen once, and the ten largest clones take 9.5% to 15%. The entry originates in a study of blood T cell repertoires in COVID-19. Study details: Some COVID-19 samples were acute and others convalescent; all came from the United States, Italy and Spain. Sample material is recorded as cDNA or gDNA derived from T cells, B-cell-depleted T cells, or PBMCs.

Trimming at V came to 3 bases and at J to 0 bases, leaving 5 bases not matched to a gene. Germline assignment: CDR1 MNHEY and CDR2 SVGEGT. The CDR3 has 16 residues. Sequencing was carried out using peripheral blood. The chain couples TRBV6-2 or TRBV6-3 to TRBJ2-1, with 7 bases matching TRBD2. The clonotype comes from a human donor in a cohort sampled during active COVID-19. The CDR3 region has the DNA TGTGCCAGCAGTTATGGCGGGAGTGGCTCCTACAATGAGCAGTTCTTC. Its translation: CASSYGGSGSYNEQFF.